One sample yielded the 9 T cell receptor beta chains listed below, sequenced in a study of OX40 agonist ivuxolimab in advanced cancers. Only in-frame clones appear in the TCRdb table, and some are missing; sequencing was by immunoSEQ multiplex PCR. Among about 77,000 clones listed, 94% were seen once. Sequenced here: CD4+ or CD8+ T cells sorted from blood, sampled in a trial of the OX40 agonist ivuxolimab. The receptors shown here come from an adult with an advanced solid tumor such as melanoma, head and neck, liver or kidney cancer.

This chain links TRBV28 with TRBJ1-2, with 8 bases that match TRBD1. Germline V gene lookup returns CDR1 MDHEN and CDR2 SYDVKM. The length of the CDR3 is 13 residues. In DNA, the CDR3 is TGTGCGAGTGGCAGGGGGCTCGGGTATGGCTACACCTTC. Encoded protein: CASGRGLGYGYTF.

The rearrangement joins TRBV11-2 to TRBJ2-1; D call uncertain. The V gene's germline CDR1 is SGHAT and CDR2 FQNNGV. V was shortened by 1 base and J by 7 bases, with 11 bases between the two germline ends. The CDR3 covers 14 residues. CDR3 residues: CASSLVSQVNEQFF. DNA for the CDR3: TGTGCCAGCAGCTTAGTTAGCCAGGTAAATGAGCAGTTCTTC.

The rearrangement joins TRBV10-1 to TRBJ2-3, with D maybe TRBD1 (5 bases). The germline V and J ends were trimmed by 2 bases and 5 bases, with 14 bases remaining between them. CDR1 WNHNN and CDR2 SYGVQD come from the germline V gene (reference sequence). The CDR3 runs to 15 residues. This CDR3 reads CASSEGARWIDTQYF. The CDR3 bases are TGCGCCAGCAGTGAGGGGGCTAGGTGGATAGATACGCAGTATTTT.

V usage is TRBV19 and J usage is TRBJ2-7, with D possibly being TRBD1 (6 bases). Germline values: CDR1 LNHDA, CDR2 SQIVND (reference sequence). The ends were cut back, 7 bases at V and 4 bases at J, with 14 bases in the middle. This CDR3 spans 13 amino acids. CDR3 region: CASNYRTVYEQYF. The CDR3 DNA is TGTGCCAGTAACTATAGGACAGTTTACGAGCAGTACTTC.

This rearrangement joins TRBV5-1 to TRBJ1-6; D gene uncertain. The CDR3 totals 17 residues. The V end was cut by 4 bases, the J end by 0 bases, with 14 bases between. Germline assignment: CDR1 SGHRS and CDR2 YFSETQ. The CDR3 spells CASSLDPLNSYNSPLHF. The CDR3, as DNA: TGCGCCAGCAGCCTCGACCCCCTTAACTCCTATAATTCACCCCTCCACTTT. Complete variable domain (other parts from reference TRBV5-1 and TRBJ1-6): KAGVTQTPRYLIKTRGQQVTLSCSPISGHRSVSWYQQTPGQGLQFLFEYFSETQRNKGNFPGRFSGRQFSNSRSEMNVSTLELGDSALYLCASSLDPLNSYNSPLHFGNGTRLTVT.

This chain connects TRBV4-1 to TRBJ1-3; 7 bases match TRBD1. Germline V CDR1 and CDR2: MGHRA, YSYEKL. V was pared by 0 bases and J by 2 bases, with 1 base of the junction left unmatched. The CDR3 is made up of 15 amino acids. Here the CDR3 DNA reads TGCGCCAGCAGCCAAGACAGGGGGGCTGGAAACACCATATATTTT. It is translated as CASSQDRGAGNTIYF.

The chain combines TRBV6-5 with TRBJ2-3; D possibly matches TRBD1 or TRBD2 (7 bases each). The CDR3 length is 14 residues. Germline CDR1 is MNHEY and CDR2 is SVGAGI. With 8 bases removed from V and 2 bases from J, the gap between germline ends came to 14 bases. CDR3 protein: CASGGDSPTDTQYF. In DNA, the CDR3 is TGTGCCAGCGGGGGGGACAGTCCCACAGATACGCAGTATTTT.

J is TRBJ2-5 and V is TRBV7-9; TRBD2 is a possible D gene (6 bases). Germline CDR1 SEHNR, CDR2 FQNEAQ (reference sequence). V was pared by 3 bases and J by 5 bases, with 19 bases between. The CDR3 has 16 residues. CDR3 nucleotides: TGTGCCAGCAGCTTGGGGCCACGGGGGACTTCGGAGACCCAGTACTTC. Translated: CASSLGPRGTSETQYF.

The chain uses TRBV29-1 and TRBJ2-3; weak D call: TRBD1 (6 bases). Between the trimmed V and J ends, which lost 6 bases and 4 bases, there was a span of 14 bases. The CDR3 is 13 amino acids. Per the germline V gene, CDR1 is SQVTM and CDR2 is ANQGSEA. This chain's CDR3 is CSVWGRGPDTQYF. As DNA, the CDR3 is TGCAGCGTCTGGGGCAGGGGACCAGATACGCAGTATTTT.